This T cell receptor beta chain originates from a study of shared clonotypes between healthy human individuals. Study background: Three plates were used per donor for CD4 naive, three for CD4 memory, two for CD8 naive and one for CD8 memory.

This table comes from immunoSEQ multiplex PCR, and its TCRdb copy is limited to in-frame clones, with some not included. The sample holds about 680,000 clones, about 80% seen once. Whole-study findings and limits: Naive CD4 clonotypes were shared across a handful of donors at 4.5% to 6%. Naive subsets generally had larger estimated richness than memory subsets.

The donors, healthy adults who were HIV-negative, had experienced no recent acute infections or vaccinations. Turning to this clone: Its antigen is currently unknown.

The clonotype comes from a woman aged 30 to 39 in good health. Material: memory CD4+ T cells sorted from blood. Subset meaning: CD45RA-negative fraction.

CDR3: CASSYGRGRTNEKLFF. DNA of the CDR3: TGTGCCAGCAGTTACGGGAGGGGGCGCACTAATGAAAAACTGTTTTTT. The chain uses TRBV6-6 and TRBJ1-4, with 7 bases fitting TRBD1. The CDR3 runs 16 residues. V gave up 2 bases and J gave up 2 bases; unmatched junction bases: 5. CDR1 is MNHNY, CDR2 SVGAGI, per germline (reference sequence).